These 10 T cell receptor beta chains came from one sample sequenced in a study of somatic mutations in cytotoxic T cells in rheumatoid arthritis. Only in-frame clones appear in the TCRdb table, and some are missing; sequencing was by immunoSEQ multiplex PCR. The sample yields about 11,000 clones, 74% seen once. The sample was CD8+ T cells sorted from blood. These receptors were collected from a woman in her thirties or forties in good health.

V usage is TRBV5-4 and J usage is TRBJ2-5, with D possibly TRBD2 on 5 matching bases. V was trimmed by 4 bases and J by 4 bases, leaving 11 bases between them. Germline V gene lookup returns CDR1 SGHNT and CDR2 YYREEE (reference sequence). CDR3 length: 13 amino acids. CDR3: CASSPGLGETQYF. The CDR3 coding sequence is TGTGCCAGCAGCCCCGGACTCGGAGAGACCCAGTACTTC.

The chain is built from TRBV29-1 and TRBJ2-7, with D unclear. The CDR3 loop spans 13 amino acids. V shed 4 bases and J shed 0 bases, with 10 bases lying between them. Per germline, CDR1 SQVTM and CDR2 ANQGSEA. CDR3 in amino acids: CSVVGQNSYEQYF. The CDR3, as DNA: TGCAGCGTTGTAGGCCAGAACTCCTACGAGCAGTACTTC.

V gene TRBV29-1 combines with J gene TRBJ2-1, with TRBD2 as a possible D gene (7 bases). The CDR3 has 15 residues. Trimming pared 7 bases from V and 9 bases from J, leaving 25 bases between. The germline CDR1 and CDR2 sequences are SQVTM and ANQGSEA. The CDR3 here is CSDRVSPPRGSEQFF. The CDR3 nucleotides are TGCAGCGACAGGGTTTCCCCACCGCGCGGGAGTGAGCAGTTCTTC.

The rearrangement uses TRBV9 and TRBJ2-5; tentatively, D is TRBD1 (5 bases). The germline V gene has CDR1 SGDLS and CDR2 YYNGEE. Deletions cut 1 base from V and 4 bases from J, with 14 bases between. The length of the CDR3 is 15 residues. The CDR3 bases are TGTGCCAGCAGCGTATACGACAGAACGGGAGAGACCCAGTACTTC. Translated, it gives CASSVYDRTGETQYF. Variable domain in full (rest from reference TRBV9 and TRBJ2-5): DSGVTQTPKHLITATGQRVTLRCSPRSGDLSVYWYQQSLDQGLQFLIQYYNGEERAKGNILERFSAQQFPDLHSELNLSSLELGDSALYFCASSVYDRTGETQYFGPGTRLLVL.

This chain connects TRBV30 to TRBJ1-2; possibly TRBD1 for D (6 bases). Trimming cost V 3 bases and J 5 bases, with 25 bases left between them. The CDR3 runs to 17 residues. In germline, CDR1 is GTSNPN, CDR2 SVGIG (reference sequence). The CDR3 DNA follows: TGTGCCTGGAGACGGAAGGGGGGGGCGAGGTGCCATTATGGCTACACCTTC. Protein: CAWRRKGGARCHYGYTF.

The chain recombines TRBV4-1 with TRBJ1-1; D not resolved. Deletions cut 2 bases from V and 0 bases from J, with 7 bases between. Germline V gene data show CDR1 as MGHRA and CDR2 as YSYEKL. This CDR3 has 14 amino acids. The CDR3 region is CASSQTPMNTEAFF. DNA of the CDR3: TGCGCCAGCAGCCAAACGCCTATGAACACTGAAGCTTTCTTT.

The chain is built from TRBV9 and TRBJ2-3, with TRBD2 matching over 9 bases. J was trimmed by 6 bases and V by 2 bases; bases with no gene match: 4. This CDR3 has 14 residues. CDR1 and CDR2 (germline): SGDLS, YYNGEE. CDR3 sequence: CASSVLAGWDTQYF. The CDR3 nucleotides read TGTGCCAGCAGCGTCCTAGCGGGATGGGATACGCAGTATTTT.

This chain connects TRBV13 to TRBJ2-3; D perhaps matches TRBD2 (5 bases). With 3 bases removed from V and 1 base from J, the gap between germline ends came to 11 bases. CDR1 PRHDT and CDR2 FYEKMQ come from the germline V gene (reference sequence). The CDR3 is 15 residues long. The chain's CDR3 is CASSFSEEGTDTQYF. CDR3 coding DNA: TGTGCCAGCAGCTTTAGTGAGGAGGGCACAGATACGCAGTATTTT. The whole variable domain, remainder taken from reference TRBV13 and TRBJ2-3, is AAGVIQSPRHLIKEKRETATLKCYPIPRHDTVYWYQQGPGQDPQFLISFYEKMQSDKGSIPDRFSAQQFSDYHSELNMSSLELGDSALYFCASSFSEEGTDTQYFGPGTRLTVL.

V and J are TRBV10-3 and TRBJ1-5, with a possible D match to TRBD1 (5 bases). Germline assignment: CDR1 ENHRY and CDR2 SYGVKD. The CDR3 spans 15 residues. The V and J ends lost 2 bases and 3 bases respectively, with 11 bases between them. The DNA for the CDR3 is TGTGCCATCAGTGAGGGTAGGGACGTCAATCAGCCCCAGCATTTT. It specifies CAISEGRDVNQPQHF.

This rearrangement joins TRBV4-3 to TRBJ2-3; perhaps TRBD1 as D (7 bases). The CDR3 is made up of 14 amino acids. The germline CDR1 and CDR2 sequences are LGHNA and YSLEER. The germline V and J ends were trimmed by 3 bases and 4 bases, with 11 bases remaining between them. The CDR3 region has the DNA TGCGCCAGCAGCCAGCTCAGGGGGGCAGATACGCAGTATTTT. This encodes CASSQLRGADTQYF.